This T cell receptor beta chain stems from a study of response to subunit inactivated influenza vaccine (dated by TCRdb to about 2018). About the investigation overall: Deep quantitative T cell receptor repertoire profiling was used in the study to track responses to a trivalent subunit inactivated influenza vaccine. Results and caveats for the whole study, not just this receptor: The authors suggested that each seasonal influenza vaccination may recruit only a limited number of new T cells.

Trimming at the junction amounts to 0 bases on V and 8 bases on J, and the germline ends lie 13 bases apart. As encoded in the germline V gene (reference sequence), CDR1 is LNHNV while CDR2 is YYDKDF. Including cysteine and phenylalanine, the CDR3 has 15 amino acids. Here the CDR3 DNA is all that survives: 45 bases in frame from base 1. The library was generated by RT-PCR. TCRdb names Illumina HiSeq 2500 as the instrument used. The public reads were reanalyzed by TCRdb: fastp trimming at Q25, MiXCR alignment, in-frame beta chains only. Under each unique CDR3 protein, matching rows form one entry showing the most common genes and DNA. For this sample there are 650,000 to 700,000 distinct CDR3 sequences; approximately 14% appear just once. The ten largest clonotypes hold roughly 10% of the sample. This clonotype has more than one count but fewer than ten. This receptor's antigen is unknown. There are no base qualities to consult, and no much larger clone falls within one base.

The chain was built from TRBV15 and TRBJ1-4; perhaps TRBD1 is the D gene, with 5 bases matching. The input for sequencing was PBMCs from blood, taken 11 to 12 days after vaccination. This receptor was taken from a man aged 50-60 years who received an inactivated influenza vaccine. Donor details come from another sample of the same person, matched by shared clones. The nucleotides read TGTGCCACCAGCAGAGATGGGGCCCTCGGGGAAAAACTGTTTTTT. Its protein product is CATSRDGALGEKLFF.